The 28 T cell receptor beta chains given below trace back to one sample, sequenced in a study of shared clonotypes between healthy human individuals. Produced via immunoSEQ multiplex PCR; TCRdb's table is partial and in-frame only. The sample comprises roughly 480,000 clones, 79% of which are singletons, and roughly 12% rests with the top ten. The sample comprised PBMCs. The origin of the receptors is a woman aged 40 to 49 in good health. Some clones in this sample may be carry-over from other donors' samples.

This chain links TRBV7-2 with TRBJ2-5; D not certain. CDR3 size: 13 residues. Between the trimmed V and J ends, which lost 0 bases and 4 bases, there was a span of 6 bases. Germline lookup yields CDR1 SGHTA and CDR2 FQGNSA. The CDR3 loop is CASSLAVPETQYF. CDR3 nucleotide sequence: TGTGCCAGCAGCTTAGCGGTCCCAGAGACCCAGTACTTC.

The rearrangement joins TRBV6-1 to TRBJ1-1, with D perhaps TRBD1 (5 bases). The ends were cut back, 6 bases at V and 5 bases at J, with 19 bases in the middle. This CDR3 is built from 15 residues. The V gene's germline CDR1 is MNHNS and CDR2 SASEGT. The CDR3 DNA follows: TGTGCCAGCAGCCATTTGGGGGAGGAAGGGACTGAAGCTTTCTTT. Translation: CASSHLGEEGTEAFF.

The chain combines TRBV7-2 with TRBJ2-3; 9 bases line up with TRBD2. The length of the CDR3 is 15 residues. The germline V gene has CDR1 SGHTA and CDR2 FQGNSA. The ends lost 5 bases at V and 3 bases at J; junction bases unmatched: 6. The CDR3 bases are TGTGCCAGCAGCCGTTCCAGCGGGAGGACAGATACGCAGTATTTT. Its translation is CASSRSSGRTDTQYF.

The chain recombines TRBV5-4 with TRBJ1-1; 8 nucleotides align to TRBD1. Germline V gene sequence: CDR1 SGHNT, CDR2 YYREEE (reference sequence). The CDR3 loop spans 15 amino acids. V was clipped by 0 bases and J by 3 bases; unmatched bases: 4. In DNA form, the CDR3 reads TGTGCCAGCAGCTTGGCAGGGGGCGATGACACTGAAGCTTTCTTT. It translates to CASSLAGGDDTEAFF.

The V gene is TRBV9, the J gene TRBJ1-5; D not certain. CDR1 SGDLS and CDR2 YYNGEE come from the germline V gene. Between the trimmed V and J ends, which lost 4 bases and 2 bases, there was a span of 13 bases. CDR3 size: 15 residues. The CDR3 coding sequence is TGTGCCAGCAGCCTCAGCCCCGAGGGCAATCAGCCCCAGCATTTT. Its protein is CASSLSPEGNQPQHF.

The rearrangement joins TRBV19 to TRBJ1-4, with D uncertain. With 6 bases removed from V and 8 bases from J, the gap between germline ends came to 22 bases. Germline-derived CDR1 and CDR2 are LNHDA and SQIVND (reference sequence). The CDR3 spans 16 residues. CDR3 loop: CASRRATDQVREKLFF. The CDR3 nucleotides are TGTGCCAGTAGGCGGGCTACGGACCAAGTGAGGGAAAAACTGTTTTTT.

V and J are TRBV10-2 and TRBJ2-5; D is possibly TRBD2 (5 bases). The CDR3 consists of 16 residues. Per the germline V gene, CDR1 is WSHSY and CDR2 is SAAADI. V was pared by 3 bases and J by 2 bases, with 16 bases between. This CDR3 is CASSDPHSGVQETQYF. The CDR3 bases are TGCGCCAGCAGTGACCCTCACAGCGGAGTTCAAGAGACCCAGTACTTC.

Turning to this clone: The limits of the CDR3 on the DNA are not certain, so only TCRdb's listed CDR3 is given. The chain recombines TRBV7-2 with TRBJ2-7; TRBD2, the table's D call, lacks a check against the DNA. The CDR3 is 15 residues long, ends included. In germline, CDR1 is SGHTA, CDR2 FQGNSA. CDR3: CASSLVAGGIYEQCF.

This chain joins TRBV5-1 and TRBJ2-7; no clear D. V gave up 4 bases and J gave up 4 bases, with 12 bases separating them. CDR1 is SGHRS and CDR2 is YFSETQ in the germline V gene. The CDR3 consists of 13 residues. CDR3 loop: CASSLASKYEQYF. The CDR3 DNA reads as TGCGCCAGCAGCCTCGCTTCAAAATACGAGCAGTACTTC.

V gene TRBV7-2 combines with J gene TRBJ1-5; D is possibly TRBD1 (6 bases). This CDR3 comprises 15 residues. CDR1 is SGHTA and CDR2 is FQGNSA in the germline V gene. V gave up 1 base and J gave up 2 bases, with 9 bases separating them. CDR3 amino acids: CASSLDRVGNQPQHF. CDR3 DNA: TGTGCCAGCAGCTTAGACAGGGTAGGCAATCAGCCCCAGCATTTT.

V is TRBV25-1 and J is TRBJ2-4, with a weak D call TRBD1 (6 bases). Germline V gives CDR1 MGHDK, CDR2 SYGVNS. Trimming cost V 0 bases and J 5 bases, with 20 bases left between them. The CDR3 consists of 18 residues. The CDR3 DNA reads as TGTGCCAGCAGTGAATATTCAAAAAAAACAGGGCCTGAAAACATTCAGTACTTC. Its translation is CASSEYSKKTGPENIQYF. Looking up the rest from reference TRBV25-1 and TRBJ2-4 gives the full variable domain: EADIYQTPRYLVIGTGKKITLECSQTMGHDKMYWYQQDPGMELHLIHYSYGVNSTEKGDLSSESTVSRIRTEHFPLTLESARPSHTSQYLCASSEYSKKTGPENIQYFGAGTRLSVL.

The genes are TRBV7-9 and TRBJ1-1; 8 bases fit TRBD1. Germline V lookup: CDR1 SEHNR, CDR2 FQNEAQ (reference sequence). The junction had 3 bases not matched to a gene; V was cut back by 5 bases and J by 4 bases. There are 13 residues in the CDR3. CDR3 residues: CASSTDRGTEAFF. As DNA, the CDR3 is TGTGCCAGCAGCACCGACAGGGGCACTGAAGCTTTCTTT. Supplemented by reference TRBV7-9 and TRBJ1-1, the full variable domain reads DTGVSQNPRHKITKRGQNVTFRCDPISEHNRLYWYRQTLGQGPEFLTYFQNEAQLEKSRLLSDRFSAERPKGSFSTLEIQRTEQGDSAMYLCASSTDRGTEAFFGQGTRLTVV.

The rearrangement links TRBV5-4 to TRBJ2-1; a possible D gene is TRBD2 (10 bases). Germline values: CDR1 SGHNT, CDR2 YYREEE (reference sequence). Trimming shortened V by 4 bases and J by 0 bases, and 26 bases separated the two germline ends. The CDR3 length is 20 residues. Here the CDR3 DNA reads TGTGCCAGCAGCACCCGGGACAGGGCGTCTAGCGGGAGCTCCTACAATGAGCAGTTCTTC. Its protein is CASSTRDRASSGSSYNEQFF.

This rearrangement joins TRBV9 to TRBJ2-5, with 11 bases lining up with TRBD2. V shed 4 bases, J shed 5 bases, and the junction held 10 bases outside the gene matches. This CDR3 region has 16 residues. Germline CDR1 is SGDLS and CDR2 is YYNGEE. The CDR3 region has the DNA TGTGCCAGCAGCCCCGCAATAGCGGGAGGGATGGAGACCCAGTACTTC. Translating gives CASSPAIAGGMETQYF.

On this clone: It may be a read error: a sequence one base away is much more abundant. This specimen includes other DNA sequences encoding the same CDR3. The chain has TRBV19 and TRBJ1-3; 7 bases fit TRBD1. The V gene's germline CDR1 is LNHDA and CDR2 SQIVND (reference sequence). V shed 3 bases and J 0 bases; nucleotides not matched to a gene: 5. This CDR3 is 16 amino acids long. DNA of the CDR3: TGTGCCAGTAGTATCTCCGGGACAGACTCTGGAAACACCATATATTTT. It specifies CASSISGTDSGNTIYF.

The chain links TRBV11-1 to TRBJ2-1; D ambiguous. From germline, CDR1 is SGHAT and CDR2 FQDESV (reference sequence). V lost 5 bases and J lost 2, with 13 bases in between. The CDR3 spans 15 residues. This CDR3 is CASSLDPQAYNEQFF. The CDR3 DNA reads TGTGCCAGCAGCCTAGATCCCCAGGCCTACAATGAGCAGTTCTTC.

The genes are TRBV29-1 and TRBJ1-4; no firm D call. V was shortened by 5 bases and J by 0 bases, with 10 bases between the two germline ends. Germline CDR1 reads SQVTM; CDR2 reads ANQGSEA. The CDR3 sequence is 14 residues long. In DNA, the CDR3 is TGCAGCGTTCGGGAAGATGCAACTAATGAAAAACTGTTTTTT. It encodes CSVREDATNEKLFF.

The V and J genes are TRBV10-2 and TRBJ2-7; 9 bases align to TRBD1. The germline gives CDR1 WSHSY, CDR2 SAAADI. J was trimmed by 7 bases and V by 6 bases; bases with no gene match: 10. This CDR3 contains 14 residues. The DNA of the CDR3 is TGCGCCAGCAGGGCGGGACAGGGAGTGCGGGAGCAGTACTTC. It translates to CASRAGQGVREQYF.

In regard to this clone: A read error may explain this, as a much larger clone is one base away. The same CDR3 also results from other DNA sequences found in this sample. The chain has TRBV29-1 and TRBJ1-1; D is undetermined. Germline V gives CDR1 SQVTM, CDR2 ANQGSEA. The CDR3 covers 13 residues. This chain's CDR3 is CSVQEGTNTEAFF. The DNA of the CDR3 is TGCAGCGTTCAAGAGGGCACTAACACTGAAGCTTTCTTT.

The rearrangement uses TRBV7-2 and TRBJ1-4; maybe TRBD1 (5 bases). Germline loops: CDR1 SGHTA, CDR2 FQGNSA. The CDR3 runs to 16 residues. The V end lost 5 bases, the J end lost 3 bases, and 16 bases lay between the germline ends. This chain's CDR3 is CASSAREGWANEKLFF. CDR3 sequence (DNA): TGTGCCAGCAGCGCGCGCGAGGGGTGGGCTAATGAAAAACTGTTTTTT. Together with reference TRBV7-2 and TRBJ1-4, the CDR3 gives the full variable domain: GAGVSQSPSNKVTEKGKDVELRCDPISGHTALYWYRQSLGQGLEFLIYFQGNSAPDKSGLPSDRFSAERTGGSVSTLTIQRTQQEDSAVYLCASSAREGWANEKLFFGSGTQLSVL.

The chain joins TRBV5-8 to TRBJ1-1; unclear D gene. V was cut by 0 bases and J by 1 base, with 7 bases left in between. The germline gives CDR1 SGHTS, CDR2 YDEGEE. The CDR3 loop spans 14 amino acids. The CDR3 protein is CASSLDYPNTEAFF. CDR3 in DNA: TGTGCCAGCAGCTTGGATTACCCGAACACTGAAGCTTTCTTT.

The chain carries TRBV19 and TRBJ2-3; 8 positions agree with TRBD2. The CDR3 is made up of 16 amino acids. The V and J ends lost 5 bases and 0 bases, in that order; junction bases with no gene match: 7. In germline, CDR1 is LNHDA, CDR2 SQIVND (reference sequence). The CDR3 DNA sequence: TGTGCCAGTAGTCCACGGACTAGCAGGAGCACAGATACGCAGTATTTT. Its translation: CASSPRTSRSTDTQYF.

The chain is built from TRBV5-1 and TRBJ2-7; 11 positions match TRBD2. V gave up 6 bases and J gave up 1 base; unmatched junction bases: 6. The germline V gene encodes CDR1 SGHRS and CDR2 YFSETQ. The CDR3 is 15 amino acids. The CDR3 protein is CASTAVAGGSYEQYF. The CDR3 DNA is TGCGCCAGCACCGCGGTAGCGGGGGGGTCCTACGAGCAGTACTTC.

V gene TRBV18 combines with J gene TRBJ1-5, with a possible D match to TRBD1 (5 bases). Trimming took off 2 bases at V and 7 bases at J, with 15 bases between the two ends. The germline V gene encodes CDR1 KGHSH and CDR2 LQKENI. The CDR3 has 15 residues. The CDR3 loop reads CASSPVNQGRQPQHF. As DNA, the CDR3 is TGTGCCAGCTCACCAGTCAACCAGGGACGCCAGCCCCAGCATTTT.

The V call is TRBV7-3, the J call TRBJ2-2, with D tentatively TRBD2 (5 bases). CDR1 and CDR2 from the germline V gene are SGHTA and FQGTGA. This CDR3 spans 16 amino acids. V lost 5 bases to trimming and J lost 6 bases, with 19 bases between them. The CDR3 protein is CASSLHSEGRAGELFF. Written as DNA, the CDR3 is TGTGCCAGCAGCCTACATTCAGAGGGCCGGGCCGGGGAGCTGTTTTTT.

This clone appeared once. The CDR3 coding sequence is TGTGCCAGCAGCTTTTACGGCGGGGGAGCCTACGAGCAGTACTTC. The encoded protein is CASSFYGGGAYEQYF. The chain combines TRBV11-2 with TRBJ2-7, with 7 bases fitting TRBD2. Trimming at V came to 3 bases and at J to 2 bases, leaving 7 bases not matched to a gene. Looked up from germline, CDR1 is SGHAT and CDR2 is FQNNGV. The CDR3 runs to 15 residues.

This clone appeared a few times. The chain employs TRBV6-6 and TRBJ1-5, with D unclear. V was shortened by 2 bases and J by 11 bases, with 7 bases between the two germline ends. This CDR3 is 11 amino acids long. Germline CDR1 and CDR2: MNHNY and SVGAGI (reference sequence). CDR3 bases: TGTGCCAGCAGTTACGGCTGGTCCCAGCATTTT. Its protein product is CASSYGWSQHF.

This chain joins TRBV6-1 and TRBJ2-6, with D possibly being TRBD2 (6 bases). The V gene lost 1 base and the J gene lost 0 bases, with 13 bases spanning the gap. Germline CDR1 MNHNS, CDR2 SASEGT. The CDR3 totals 18 residues. The CDR3 nucleotides are TGTGCCAGCAGTGAAGGAGGGGCGGGGAGCTCTGGGGCCAACGTCCTGACTTTC. Its protein product is CASSEGGAGSSGANVLTF.